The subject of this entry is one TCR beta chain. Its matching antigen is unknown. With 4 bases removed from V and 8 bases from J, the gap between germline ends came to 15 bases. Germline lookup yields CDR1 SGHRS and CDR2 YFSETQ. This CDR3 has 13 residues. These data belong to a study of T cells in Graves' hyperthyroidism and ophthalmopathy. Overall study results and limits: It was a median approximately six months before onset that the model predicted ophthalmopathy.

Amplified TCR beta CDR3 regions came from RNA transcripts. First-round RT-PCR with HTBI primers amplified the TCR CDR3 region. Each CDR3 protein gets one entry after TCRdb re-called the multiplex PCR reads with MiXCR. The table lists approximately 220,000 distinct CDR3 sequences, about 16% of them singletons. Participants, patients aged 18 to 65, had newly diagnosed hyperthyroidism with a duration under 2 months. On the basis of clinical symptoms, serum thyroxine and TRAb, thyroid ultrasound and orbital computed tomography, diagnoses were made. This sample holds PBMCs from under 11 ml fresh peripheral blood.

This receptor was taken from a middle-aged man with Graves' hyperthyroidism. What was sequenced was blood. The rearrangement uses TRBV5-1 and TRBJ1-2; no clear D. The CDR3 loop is CASSQAEGSGYTF. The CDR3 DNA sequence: TGCGCCAGCAGCCAAGCCGAGGGCTCCGGCTACACCTTC. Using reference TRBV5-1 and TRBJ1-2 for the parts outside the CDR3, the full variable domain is KAGVTQTPRYLIKTRGQQVTLSCSPISGHRSVSWYQQTPGQGLQFLFEYFSETQRNKGNFPGRFSGRQFSNSRSEMNVSTLELGDSALYLCASSQAEGSGYTFGSGTRLTVV.